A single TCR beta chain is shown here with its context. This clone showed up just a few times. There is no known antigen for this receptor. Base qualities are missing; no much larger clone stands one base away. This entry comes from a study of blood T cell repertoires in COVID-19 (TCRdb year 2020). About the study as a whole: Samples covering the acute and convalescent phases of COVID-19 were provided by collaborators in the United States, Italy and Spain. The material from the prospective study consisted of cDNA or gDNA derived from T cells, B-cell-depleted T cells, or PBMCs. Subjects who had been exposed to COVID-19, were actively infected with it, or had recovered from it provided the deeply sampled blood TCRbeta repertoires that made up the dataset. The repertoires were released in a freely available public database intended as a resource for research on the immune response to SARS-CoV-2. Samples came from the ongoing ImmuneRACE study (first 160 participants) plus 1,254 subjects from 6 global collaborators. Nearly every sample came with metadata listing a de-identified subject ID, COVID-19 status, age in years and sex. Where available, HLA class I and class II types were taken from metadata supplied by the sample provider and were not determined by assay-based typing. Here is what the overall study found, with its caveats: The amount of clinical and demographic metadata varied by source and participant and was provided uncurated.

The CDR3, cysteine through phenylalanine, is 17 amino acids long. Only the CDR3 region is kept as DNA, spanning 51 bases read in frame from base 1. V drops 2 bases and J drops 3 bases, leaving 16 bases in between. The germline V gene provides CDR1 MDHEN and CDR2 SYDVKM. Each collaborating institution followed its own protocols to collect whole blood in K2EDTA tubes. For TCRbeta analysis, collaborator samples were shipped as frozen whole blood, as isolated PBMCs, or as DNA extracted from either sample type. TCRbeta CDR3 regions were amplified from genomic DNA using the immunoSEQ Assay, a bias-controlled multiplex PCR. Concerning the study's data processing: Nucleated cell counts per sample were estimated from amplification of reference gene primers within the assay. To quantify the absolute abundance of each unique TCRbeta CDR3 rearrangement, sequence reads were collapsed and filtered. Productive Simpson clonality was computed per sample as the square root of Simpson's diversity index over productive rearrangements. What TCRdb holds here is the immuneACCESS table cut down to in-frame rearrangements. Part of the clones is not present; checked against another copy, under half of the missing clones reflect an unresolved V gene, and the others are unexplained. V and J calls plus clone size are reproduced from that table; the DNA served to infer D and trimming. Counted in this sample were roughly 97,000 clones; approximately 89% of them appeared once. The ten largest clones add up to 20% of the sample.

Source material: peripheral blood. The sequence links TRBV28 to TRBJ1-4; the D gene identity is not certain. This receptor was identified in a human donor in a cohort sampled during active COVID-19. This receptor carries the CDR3 CASSLISLTAANEKLFF. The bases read TGTGCCAGCAGTTTAATTTCCCTAACGGCGGCTAATGAAAAACTGTTTTTT.